The sequence of this T cell receptor (beta chain) was determined in a study of T cells in Graves' hyperthyroidism and ophthalmopathy (dated by TCRdb to between 2018 and 2021). The study in broad terms: Peripheral blood samples were taken at initial diagnosis, before any treatment was given. To identify TCR V-J signatures that set the groups apart, the researchers used a discovery cohort of more than 95 patients, made up of fewer than 50 with Graves' ophthalmopathy and about 60 with stable Graves' hyperthyroidism. Whether ophthalmopathy could be predicted prospectively was tested in an independent validation cohort made up of approximately 19 hyperthyroidism patients plus 17 patients who later progressed to ophthalmopathy. The approximately 97 discovery patients were randomly divided into training and test sets at a 7:3 ratio. Thyroid tissue and blood T-cell repertoires from about 6 Graves' hyperthyroidism patients were also compared in the study. After sampling, hyperthyroidism patients received methimazole starting at 30 mg daily, and ophthalmopathy patients received high-dose intravenous methylprednisolone. According to the paper, TCR Vbeta CDR3 sequencing was carried out on some 140 peripheral blood samples, which came from approximately 43 ophthalmopathy, under 80 hyperthyroidism and approximately 17 progressor patients.

Note on this clonotype: Its antigen remains undetermined. No base-level quality is on record; no much larger clone is a single base apart.

Overall study results and their limits: No statistical method was used to set the sample size in advance, and investigators knew the group allocation. In validation, the model predicted progression to ophthalmopathy a median of approximately 6.6 months before onset, with over 60% sensitivity and 72.22% specificity. A 13 V-J signature model separated ophthalmopathy from stable hyperthyroidism, with 87.88% sensitivity and around 84% specificity in cross-validation and 80%/75% in testing. Most expanded thyroid clonotypes (frequency above 0.001) were also detected in blood, a finding suggesting that blood repertoires may reflect thyroid immune responses.

The TCR beta CDR3 regions were amplified from RNA transcripts. A first-round RT-PCR of the TCR CDR3 used the HTBI primer set with the Qiagen OneStep RT-PCR kit. A second multiplex PCR round built the libraries, followed by size selection and purification. Sequencing of the libraries was done on an Illumina HiSeq2000 using paired-end 100 bp reads. Per the authors' processing: SOAPnuke was used to process the raw data, throwing out any read that contained adapters or uncalled bases, had a mean Phred below 15, or lacked an exact constant-primer or identifier match. High-quality paired reads were merged using COPE v1.2.5, and each unique nucleotide sequence was defined as a clonotype. Clonotypes were aligned to IMGT TRBV, TRBD and TRBJ reference segments using MiTCR v1.1. The analysis was restricted to V-J combinations with a frequency above 0.0001, which together covered approximately 99% of the repertoires. The TCS score was defined as F50 (clonal expansion) divided by E x V (chaos), with BLOSUM62-based TCRdist calculated between CDR3 peptides within each V-J. Welch's t-statistics and random forest reduced roughly 540 V-J features to about 13, which were used in a naive Bayes classifier (R e1071). TCRdb handled the public reads itself, with Q25 trimming in fastp and clone calling in MiXCR, and kept productive beta chains. CDR3 protein duplicates are merged, each entry listing the most common genes and DNA. These V and J calls are TCRdb output, not the study's own analysis. The table for this sample lists fewer than 800,000 distinct CDR3 sequences; roughly 15% of them were counted only once. Approximately 8% of the sample goes to the ten largest clones.

A patient counted as having stable Graves' hyperthyroidism if no progression to ophthalmopathy occurred over 18 months of follow-up. Hyperthyroidism patients were aged 18 to 65 years and newly diagnosed, with disease duration of less than 2 months. Patients with uncontrolled infections, other autoimmune diseases, pregnancy or lactation were excluded. Diagnoses relied on clinical symptoms, serum thyroxine and TRAb, thyroid ultrasound and orbital computed tomography. PBMCs were isolated from approximately 10 ml of fresh peripheral blood by Ficoll-Paque density gradient centrifugation. Total RNA was extracted using Trizol reagent, and RNA quality was assessed on an Agilent 2100 Bioanalyzer. Deletion took 3 bases off V and 1 base off J, with a span of 6 bases between the germline ends. Including the terminal cysteine and phenylalanine, the CDR3 comprises 14 residues. The DNA shown is the 42-base CDR3, in frame from base 1. The germline V gene (reference sequence) supplies CDR1 WNHNN and CDR2 SYGVQD.

The TCR sequence derives from a man between 18 and 35 years old with Graves' hyperthyroidism. The specimen sequenced was blood. The chain links TRBV10-1 with TRBJ2-2; the best D guess is TRBD1, with 5 bases matching. The CDR3 in this case is CASSEGVNTGELFF. The sequenced DNA: TGCGCCAGCAGTGAAGGGGTGAACACCGGGGAGCTGTTTTTT.